What follows describes a single T cell receptor (beta chain). This receptor's antigen is unknown. No much larger clonotype is one base removed from it; base qualities were not supplied. This entry is derived from a study of beta chain features in type 1 diabetes (dated 2018 in TCRdb). For the study in its entirety: Mean age, gender distribution, total cell number and subset yield were not different between patients and healthy donors. The study compared TCRB repertoires of sorted circulating CD4+ T cell subsets between recently diagnosed type 1 diabetes patients and matched healthy donors. A total of 85 million to 140 million sorted cells were examined across all samples, and the number of cells per subset was strongly correlated with RNA yield. Regulatory and stem cell-like memory subsets were obtained from only 8 patients and about 8 healthy donors, while naive and central memory subsets were obtained from all 28 donors. The investigation overall reported the following: Because cDNA rather than genomic DNA was sequenced, highly expressing activated cells could have been over-represented, although no difference in activation and CD3 levels was found between groups. In all four CD4+ subsets, TCRB CDR3 length was moderately but significantly shorter in type 1 diabetes patients. Naive, central memory and regulatory TCRB repertoires appeared to be more similar among patients than among healthy donors. Because the HLA sub-analyses included only small numbers of individuals, any influence of HLA type on TCRB rearrangement was left unresolved. Shorter templates might have been favored by PCR, but patient and control samples were amplified and corrected together, so both groups would have been affected equally by any skew. Patients with type 1 diabetes made fewer insertions and deleted more nucleotides at VDJ recombination sites, implying thymic rearrangement abnormalities.

From each donor, a single peripheral blood sample of around 120 mL on average was drawn into heparinised tubes. A BD FACSAria II was used to sort naive, central memory, regulatory and stem cell-like memory CD4+ T cells with a panel that included CD45RO, CCR7, CD25, CD127, CD95 and CD27. All sorted populations exceeded 95% purity. PBMCs were isolated immediately by Lymphoprep density gradient centrifugation and stained directly without culture. So that batch effects would be minimized, each experiment stained and sorted samples in pairs, pairing one healthy donor with one patient. The germline V gene sets CDR1 to SGHAT and CDR2 to FQNNGV. V has 6 bases trimmed and J has 8 bases trimmed; junction bases matching no gene number 19. The CDR3 runs 18 amino acids, cysteine and phenylalanine included. Only the CDR3 DNA is retained, 54 bases long and in frame from the first base. The entire isolated RNA was reverse transcribed using the High Capacity cDNA Reverse Transcription Kit, and thus expressed TCRB transcripts were sequenced. Naive, central memory and regulatory T cell samples underwent deep immunoSEQ sequencing, averaging approximately 3.5 million total reads per sample. Sorted cells were lysed in RLT buffer and RNA was extracted with DNase-treated RNeasy Micro or Mini kits, depending on cell number. To prevent cross-contamination, every cell subset was processed on its own, while patient and healthy donor samples were processed together. The immunoSEQ multiplex PCR was used to amplify TCRB sequences from cDNA, generating 87-bp fragments that spanned the CDR3 region. Sequencing of the amplicons was done on the Illumina HiSeq platform. The authors' pipeline ran thus. Synthetic template baselines were used to correct PCR bias computationally, reads within Hamming distance 2 were collapsed, and singletons that could not be merged were discarded. Reads were aligned against IMGT to assign V, D and J genes, CDR3 length and insertions or deletions at six rearrangement sites. Within each subset, clonotype counts were normalized to sorted cell number, and only after that were true diversity and Gini coefficients computed with the tcR R package. The overlap coefficient, calculated on TCRB nucleotide sequences, was used to measure repertoire sharing. As a proxy for the pre-selection repertoire, out-of-frame TCRB sequences from naive cells were analyzed. TCRdb retrieved this table from immuneACCESS and kept in-frame rearrangements only. Not all clones are present; in checked studies, unresolved V genes account for under half, and no reason is known for the remainder. For V, J and clone size, that table is used; D and trimming come from the DNA. The sample table shows 860,000 or so clones, and 17% are seen once. Around 0.02% of the sample is held by the ten biggest clonotypes.

This TCR derives from a woman between 18 and 29 years old in good health. The sequence is built from TRBV11-2 and TRBJ2-1; 10 central bases correspond to TRBD2. Material: naive CD4+ T cells from blood. Per the publication, the cell subset or site label means: true naive CD4+ T cells. The DNA sequence reads TGTGCCAGCAGATCCGTTAGGCCTAGCGGGAGACTTGTGGATGAGCAGTTCTTC. It codes for CASRSVRPSGRLVDEQFF. With all but the CDR3 taken from the reference TRBV11-2 and TRBJ2-1 genes, the full variable domain is: EAGVAQSPRYKIIEKRQSVAFWCNPISGHATLYWYQQILGQGPKLLIQFQNNGVVDDSQLPKDRFSAERLKGVDSTLKIQPAKLEDSAVYLCASRSVRPSGRLVDEQFFGPGTRLTVL.